The T cell receptor beta chain described here comes from a study of T cell responses to AZD1222 COVID-19 vaccine. In the case of this clone: Its antigen is currently unknown.

The CDR3 totals 14 residues. Germline loops: CDR1 KGHSH, CDR2 LQKENI. V lost 4 bases and J lost 4, with 13 bases in between. Study-level points and caveats: Repertoires were obtained solely post-peak T cell response. White British people made up most donors, females outnumbered males, and clonal diversity was possibly underestimated. Two AZD1222 doses significantly raised spike-specific TCR breadth and depth over controls. At baseline, just five or six AZD1222 recipients tested seropositive.

Assay: immunoSEQ multiplex PCR; the TCRdb copy retains only in-frame clones and omits some. The table records some 110,000 clones, over 80% of them present only once. The sample in question was peripheral blood, obtained on day 0 of AZD1222 vaccination. The source of this sequence is an adult in good health. V and J are TRBV18 and TRBJ1-2, with D unclear. The CDR3 sequence is CASSLVRSFYGYTF. CDR3 DNA: TGTGCCAGCTCACTCGTCAGGAGCTTCTATGGCTACACCTTC.